This T cell receptor beta chain was documented in a study of shared clonotypes between healthy human individuals. TCRdb's table, derived via immunoSEQ multiplex PCR, lists solely in-frame clones and lacks some. The table lists more than 1.2 million clones, about 98.5% of them singletons. The donors, healthy adults who were HIV-negative, had experienced no recent acute infections or vaccinations. Splitting of CD4+ cells produced CD45RA+ naive and CD45RA-negative memory subsets. Study conclusions and caveats: Sharing across four donors was highest in naive CD4 (about 5%) and lowest in memory CD8 (approximately 0.4%). Larger estimated richness was generally recorded for naive subsets relative to memory subsets.

For this clone: Its antigen is as yet unknown.

Sequencing was carried out using naive CD4+ T cells sorted from blood. Described subset: CD45RA+ positively selected. The sequence came from a man aged 30 to 39 in good health.

The CDR3 DNA reads as TGTGCCAGCAGCTTAGAGGGGGACCTCACCTGGGGTCAGCCCCAGCATTTT. It is translated as CASSLEGDLTWGQPQHF. V gene TRBV7-2 combines with J gene TRBJ1-5; possibly TRBD1 for D (6 bases). The CDR3 is made up of 17 amino acids. From germline, CDR1 is SGHTA and CDR2 FQGNSA. V gave up 1 base and J gave up 6 bases, with 19 bases separating them.